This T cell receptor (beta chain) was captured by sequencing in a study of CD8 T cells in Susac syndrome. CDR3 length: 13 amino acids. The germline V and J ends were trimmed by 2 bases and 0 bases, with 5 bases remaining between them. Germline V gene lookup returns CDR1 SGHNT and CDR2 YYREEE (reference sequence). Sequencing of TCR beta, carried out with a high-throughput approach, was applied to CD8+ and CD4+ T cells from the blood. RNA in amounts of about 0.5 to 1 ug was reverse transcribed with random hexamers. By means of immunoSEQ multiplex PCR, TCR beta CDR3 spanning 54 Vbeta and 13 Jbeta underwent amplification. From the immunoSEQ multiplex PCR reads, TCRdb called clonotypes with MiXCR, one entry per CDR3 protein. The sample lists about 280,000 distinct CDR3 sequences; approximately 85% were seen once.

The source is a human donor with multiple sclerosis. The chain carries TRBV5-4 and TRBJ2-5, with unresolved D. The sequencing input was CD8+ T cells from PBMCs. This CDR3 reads CASSFEYQETQYF. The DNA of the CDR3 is TGTGCCAGCAGCTTCGAGTACCAAGAGACCCAGTACTTC.